This T cell receptor (beta chain) derives from a study of blood T cell repertoires in COVID-19. Sequencing used immunoSEQ multiplex PCR; TCRdb keeps in-frame clones, though not all of them. The sample has roughly 500,000 clones; approximately 85% are singletons. The CDR3 loop spans 12 amino acids. Trimming took 7 bases from V and 8 from J, leaving 15 bases between them. Germline-derived CDR1 and CDR2 are SQVTM and ANQGSEA. The sequencing input was peripheral blood. This rearrangement joins TRBV29-1 to TRBJ2-1; D might be TRBD2 (6 bases). The clonotype comes from a human donor in a cohort sampled during active COVID-19. CDR3 region: CSGKTSRDEQFF. Here the CDR3 DNA reads TGCAGCGGGAAGACTAGTCGGGATGAGCAGTTCTTC.